These 26 T cell receptor beta chains originate from one sample sequenced in a study of cytomegalovirus exposure and HLA in healthy donors. 13 Jbeta primers and 60 Vbeta primers were used for the PCR. Here immunoSEQ multiplex PCR was the method, and the copy in TCRdb shows in-frame clones only, minus some. The sample lists approximately 260,000 clones, over 90% seen once, with 1.7% in the top ten. The sequenced material came from PBMCs. Every receptor here comes from a girl between 2 and 10 years old in good health and CMV-seronegative.

The gene calls are TRBV28 and TRBJ1-4; D is perhaps TRBD1 (5 bases). CDR1 is MDHEN, CDR2 SYDVKM, per germline. V gave up 3 bases and J gave up 8 bases, with 13 bases separating them. The CDR3 has 14 residues. CDR3 coding DNA: TGTGCCAGCAGTTTCACAGGACGAGCAGAAAAACTGTTTTTT. Translation: CASSFTGRAEKLFF. The whole variable domain, remainder taken from reference TRBV28 and TRBJ1-4, is DVKVTQSSRYLVKRTGEKVFLECVQDMDHENMFWYRQDPGLGLRLIYFSYDVKMKEKGDIPEGYSVSREKKERFSLILESASTNQTSMYLCASSFTGRAEKLFFGSGTQLSVL.

The genes are TRBV19 and TRBJ1-5, with 11 bases that match TRBD1. The CDR3 runs 14 residues. V was clipped by 9 bases and J by 5 bases; unmatched bases: 6. Looked up from germline, CDR1 is LNHDA and CDR2 is SQIVND (reference sequence). In DNA, the CDR3 is TGTGCCAGCAAGGGACAGGGGGGGTATCAGCCCCAGCATTTT. Its translation is CASKGQGGYQPQHF.

V and J are TRBV27 and TRBJ2-1, with 7 nucleotides matching TRBD1. V shed 3 bases and J 8 bases; nucleotides not matched to a gene: 7. Germline CDR1 is MNHEY and CDR2 is SMNVEV (reference sequence). There are 14 residues in the CDR3. DNA of the CDR3: TGTGCCAGCAGTTTTCGAGGGGGCATCGATGAGCAGTTCTTC. It specifies CASSFRGGIDEQFF.

The rearrangement uses TRBV27 and TRBJ2-7; 8 bases map to TRBD1. Trimming removed 1 base from V and 5 bases from J; junction bases left unmatched: 7. The germline V gene has CDR1 MNHEY and CDR2 SMNVEV (reference sequence). This CDR3 has 15 residues. The CDR3 reads CASSLFQGAVDEQYF. CDR3 bases: TGTGCCAGCAGTTTATTCCAGGGGGCAGTGGACGAGCAGTACTTC.

The rearrangement joins TRBV9 to TRBJ1-1; tentatively, D is TRBD1 (6 bases). CDR3 length: 17 residues. Between the trimmed V and J ends, which lost 3 bases and 3 bases, there was a span of 21 bases. Germline V gene data show CDR1 as SGDLS and CDR2 as YYNGEE. The CDR3 DNA reads as TGTGCCAGCAGCGCGAGGGGGAATGACCCTTGGGACACTGAAGCTTTCTTT. Its protein is CASSARGNDPWDTEAFF.

V is TRBV19 and J is TRBJ2-5; 11 bases line up with TRBD2. Trimming took 5 bases from V and 4 from J; bases not matched to a gene: 18. Germline CDR1 and CDR2: LNHDA and SQIVND (reference sequence). The CDR3 loop spans 19 amino acids. CDR3 sequence reads: CASSLRNIPGLAVRETQYF. The CDR3 bases are TGTGCCAGTAGTCTCCGAAATATCCCGGGACTAGCGGTCCGAGAGACCCAGTACTTC.

The table lists this clone with a few counts. This chain connects TRBV5-1 to TRBJ2-1; possibly TRBD1 for D (7 bases). CDR1 is SGHRS and CDR2 is YFSETQ in the germline V gene. V was shortened by 3 bases and J by 7 bases, with 11 bases between the two germline ends. The CDR3 extends over 13 amino acids. The CDR3 loop is CASSSTGRNEQFF. The DNA for the CDR3 is TGCGCCAGCAGCTCGACAGGGAGGAATGAGCAGTTCTTC.

In its sample, this clone was seen once. V gene TRBV28 combines with J gene TRBJ2-7; TRBD2 is a possible D gene (7 bases). Trimming removed 6 bases from V and 3 bases from J, with 18 bases in between. The germline CDR1 and CDR2 sequences are MDHEN and SYDVKM. The CDR3 runs to 15 residues. The CDR3: CASRTGGPYYYEQYF. The CDR3 DNA reads TGTGCCAGCAGGACCGGGGGGCCCTATTACTACGAGCAGTACTTC. Full variable domain (outside the CDR3, taken from reference TRBV28 and TRBJ2-7): DVKVTQSSRYLVKRTGEKVFLECVQDMDHENMFWYRQDPGLGLRLIYFSYDVKMKEKGDIPEGYSVSREKKERFSLILESASTNQTSMYLCASRTGGPYYYEQYFGPGTRLTVT.

The rearrangement joins TRBV7-9 to TRBJ2-1; weak D call: TRBD1 (6 bases). Trimming removed 4 bases from V and 4 bases from J, with 11 bases in between. Germline CDR1 and CDR2: SEHNR and FQNEAQ (reference sequence). The CDR3 extends over 14 amino acids. CDR3 sequence: CASSSQTGYNEQFF. As DNA, the CDR3 is TGTGCCAGCAGCTCACAAACAGGGTACAATGAGCAGTTCTTC.

This sequence joins TRBV6-6 and TRBJ1-2; tentatively, D is TRBD1 (6 bases). Germline V gives CDR1 MNHNY, CDR2 SVGAGI (reference sequence). V lost 5 bases, J lost 6 bases, and 22 bases lay in between. There are 16 residues in the CDR3. The CDR3 nucleotides read TGTGCCAGCAGTCCCAAGGGACATTACAGTTCAGATGGCTACACCTTC. Protein: CASSPKGHYSSDGYTF.

V gene TRBV6-1 combines with J gene TRBJ2-1; TRBD2 is a possible D gene (7 bases). Trimming pared 1 base from V and 0 bases from J, leaving 16 bases between. The length of the CDR3 is 18 residues. Germline V gene sequence: CDR1 MNHNS, CDR2 SASEGT. CDR3 amino acids: CASSEDPGGLSSYNEQFF. The CDR3 bases are TGTGCCAGCAGTGAAGACCCCGGGGGGCTTAGCTCCTACAATGAGCAGTTCTTC.

V usage is TRBV6-6 and J usage is TRBJ1-5; possible D gene TRBD1, 5 bases. The V and J ends lost 1 base and 2 bases respectively, with 12 bases between them. Per germline, CDR1 MNHNY and CDR2 SVGAGI (reference sequence). The CDR3 totals 16 residues. DNA for the CDR3: TGTGCCAGCAGTTACTGGTGGGGCTCTGGCAATCAGCCCCAGCATTTT. Protein sequence: CASSYWWGSGNQPQHF.

Notes on this clone: The junction departs from the called germline gene at one end, perhaps through a read error. The V gene is TRBV7-7, the J gene TRBJ1-5; D is unclear. Germline V gene sequence: CDR1 SSHAT, CDR2 FNYEAQ (reference sequence). This CDR3 contains 14 residues. CDR3 sequence (DNA): TGTGCTAGCAGCTCCGGGAGGAACCATCAGCCCCAGCATTTT. Encoded protein: CASSSGRNHQPQHF.

As to this clone: Different DNA sequences within this sample yield the same CDR3. The chain recombines TRBV4-2 with TRBJ1-4; the match to TRBD1 covers 10 bases. Germline loops: CDR1 LGHNA, CDR2 YNFKEQ. The V gene end was trimmed by 0 bases and the J gene end by 5 bases; junction bases not matched to a gene: 3. This CDR3 region has 16 residues. Here the CDR3 reads CASSQDRGQGNEKLFF. CDR3 in DNA: TGTGCCAGCAGCCAAGATCGGGGACAGGGGAATGAAAAACTGTTTTTT.

J is TRBJ2-7 and V is TRBV9; weak D call: TRBD2 (6 bases). The germline V gene encodes CDR1 SGDLS and CDR2 YYNGEE. Trimming took 7 bases from V and 4 from J, leaving 12 bases between them. The CDR3 contains 12 residues. The CDR3 here is CASGGNRYEQYF. As DNA, the CDR3 is TGTGCCAGCGGGGGGAATAGGTACGAGCAGTACTTC.

The rearrangement links TRBV7-2 to TRBJ2-3; possible D gene TRBD2, 6 bases. This CDR3 comprises 14 residues. CDR1 is SGHTA, CDR2 FQGNSA, per germline. V was trimmed by 3 bases and J by 3 bases, leaving 10 bases between them. DNA for the CDR3: TGTGCCAGCAGCTTCGGGACTTTTACAGATACGCAGTATTTT. Its protein product is CASSFGTFTDTQYF.

V gene TRBV29-1 combines with J gene TRBJ2-7; the match to TRBD2 covers 10 bases. V lost 3 bases to trimming and J lost 6 bases; unmatched junction nucleotides: 11. Per germline, CDR1 SQVTM and CDR2 ANQGSEA. This CDR3 region has 15 residues. DNA of the CDR3: TGCAGCGTTGATGCTAGCGGGAGCCCTATTGGCGAGCAGTACTTC. Its protein is CSVDASGSPIGEQYF.

The rearrangement uses TRBV5-1 and TRBJ2-2; D unclear. The V and J ends lost 5 bases and 4 bases respectively, with 9 bases between them. The CDR3 spans 13 residues. The germline V gene has CDR1 SGHRS and CDR2 YFSETQ. Here the CDR3 DNA reads TGCGCCAGCAGGCAAAGCTCCACCGGGGAGCTGTTTTTT. This encodes CASRQSSTGELFF. Drawing the rest from reference TRBV5-1 and TRBJ2-2, the complete variable domain is KAGVTQTPRYLIKTRGQQVTLSCSPISGHRSVSWYQQTPGQGLQFLFEYFSETQRNKGNFPGRFSGRQFSNSRSEMNVSTLELGDSALYLCASRQSSTGELFFGEGSRLTVL.

CDR3 region: CASSSGTEGYEQYF. DNA for the CDR3: TGTGCCAGCAGCTCCGGGACAGAGGGCTACGAGCAGTACTTC. This sequence joins TRBV11-2 and TRBJ2-7; 7 bases fit TRBD1. Germline values: CDR1 SGHAT, CDR2 FQNNGV. Trimming removed 4 bases from V and 3 bases from J; junction bases left unmatched: 6. CDR3 size: 14 residues. Full variable domain (remainder filled in from reference TRBV11-2 and TRBJ2-7): EAGVAQSPRYKIIEKRQSVAFWCNPISGHATLYWYQQILGQGPKLLIQFQNNGVVDDSQLPKDRFSAERLKGVDSTLKIQPAKLEDSAVYLCASSSGTEGYEQYFGPGTRLTVT.

The sample holds one count of this clone. This chain uses TRBV30 with TRBJ2-5; no reliable D call. The end of the DNA fits TRBJ2-7 better, so the J call may be wrong. Germline V gene data show CDR1 as GTSNPN and CDR2 as SVGIG (reference sequence). This CDR3 contains 12 residues. The CDR3 DNA reads as TGTGCCTGGAGGTCGAGGTCCTACGAGCAGTACTTC. Encoded protein: CAWRSRSYEQYF.

The V gene is TRBV5-1, the J gene TRBJ2-2, with a tentative D call TRBD2 (6 bases). V was clipped by 5 bases and J by 1 base, with 12 bases between them. Germline V lookup: CDR1 SGHRS, CDR2 YFSETQ. The CDR3 has 15 amino acids. Written as DNA, the CDR3 is TGCGCCAGCAGGCGGGGTGCGGAGAACACCGGGGAGCTGTTTTTT. It translates to CASRRGAENTGELFF.

This sequence joins TRBV5-1 and TRBJ2-7; D is perhaps TRBD1 (6 bases). This CDR3 spans 14 amino acids. Germline assignment: CDR1 SGHRS and CDR2 YFSETQ. V was shortened by 7 bases and J by 2 bases, with 16 bases between the two germline ends. CDR3 sequence: CASRRTVDAYEQYF. The DNA of the CDR3 is TGCGCCAGCCGCAGGACAGTTGACGCCTACGAGCAGTACTTC. Full variable domain (remainder filled in from reference TRBV5-1 and TRBJ2-7): KAGVTQTPRYLIKTRGQQVTLSCSPISGHRSVSWYQQTPGQGLQFLFEYFSETQRNKGNFPGRFSGRQFSNSRSEMNVSTLELGDSALYLCASRRTVDAYEQYFGPGTRLTVT.

The gene calls are TRBV5-6 and TRBJ2-3; D is perhaps TRBD1 (6 bases). CDR3 length: 15 residues. Germline V lookup: CDR1 SGHDT, CDR2 YYEEEE. Trimming removed 0 bases from V and 4 bases from J, with 12 bases in between. CDR3 DNA: TGTGCCAGCAGCTTGGGGGCCAGGGGCGCAGATACGCAGTATTTT. Residues: CASSLGARGADTQYF.

This rearrangement joins TRBV4-2 to TRBJ1-2; possibly TRBD1 for D (5 bases). The CDR3 length is 17 residues. Trimming removed 1 base at V and 3 bases at J, with 18 bases between. From germline, CDR1 is LGHNA and CDR2 YNFKEQ. The CDR3 coding sequence is TGTGCCAGCAGCCAAGCGGAAGGGGTGCTGGTCCACTATGGCTACACCTTC. This encodes CASSQAEGVLVHYGYTF.

This sequence joins TRBV12-5 and TRBJ2-1; weak D call: TRBD2 (6 bases). Trimming shortened V by 6 bases and J by 0 bases, and 12 bases separated the two germline ends. The germline V gene has CDR1 LGHNT and CDR2 FRNRAP. The CDR3 spans 15 residues. The CDR3 nucleotides read TGTGCTAGTGGCCCCCTAGCGATCTCCTACAATGAGCAGTTCTTC. It yields the protein CASGPLAISYNEQFF.

This chain joins TRBV10-2 and TRBJ1-1; tentative D call: TRBD1 (6 bases). The CDR3 spans 14 residues. Germline lookup yields CDR1 WSHSY and CDR2 SAAADI. V was pared by 2 bases and J by 5 bases, with 12 bases between. The CDR3 coding sequence is TGCGCCAGCAGTGAGAGGCAGGGGTCTACTGAAGCTTTCTTT. This sequence encodes CASSERQGSTEAFF.